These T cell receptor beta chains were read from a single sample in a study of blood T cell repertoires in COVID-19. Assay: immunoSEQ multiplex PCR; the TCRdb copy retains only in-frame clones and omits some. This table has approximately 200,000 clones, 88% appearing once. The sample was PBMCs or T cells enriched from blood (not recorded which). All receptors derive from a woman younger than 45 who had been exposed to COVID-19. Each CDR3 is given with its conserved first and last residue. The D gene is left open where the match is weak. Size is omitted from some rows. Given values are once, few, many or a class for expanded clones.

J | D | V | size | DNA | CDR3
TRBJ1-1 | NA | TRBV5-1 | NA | TGCGCCAGCAGCTTGGGCGGGGCCGACACTGAAGCTTTCTTT | CASSLGGADTEAFF
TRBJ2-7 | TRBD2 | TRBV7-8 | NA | TGTGCCAGCAGTCCAAGCGGGAGAGGGTCCTACGAGCAGTACTTC | CASSPSGRGSYEQYF
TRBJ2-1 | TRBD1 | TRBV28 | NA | TGTGCCAGCAGAGTGACAGGGAAGGGGTCATTGAATGAGCAGTTCTTC | CASRVTGKGSLNEQFF
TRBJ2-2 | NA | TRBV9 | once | TGTGCCAGCAGCGCACGGACTGGCCCCGGGGAGCTGTTTTTT | CASSARTGPGELFF
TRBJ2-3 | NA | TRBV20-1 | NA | TGCAGTGCTAGTACAAACGGTGGGCTAGCCACAGATACGCAGTATTTT | CSASTNGGLATDTQYF
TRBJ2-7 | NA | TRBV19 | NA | TGTGCCAGTAGCCCCTCTAGAGTCCGCGAGCAGTACTTC | CASSPSRVREQYF
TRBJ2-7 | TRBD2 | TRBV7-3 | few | TGTGCCAGCAGCTTAAAGGCTAGCGGGAGGCAGTACTTC | CASSLKASGRQYF
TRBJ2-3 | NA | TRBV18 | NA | TGTGCCAGCTCACCCGTGCGGCGGGGAGCCCTAAGCACAGATACGCAGTATTTT | CASSPVRRGALSTDTQYF
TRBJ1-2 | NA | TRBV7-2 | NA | TGTGCCAGCAGCCCCGACCCCAGCGGCTATGGCTACACCTTC | CASSPDPSGYGYTF
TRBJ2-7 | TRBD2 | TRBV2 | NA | TGTGCCAGCAGTGACAGGATAGCGGGATTTGAGCAGTACTTC | CASSDRIAGFEQYF
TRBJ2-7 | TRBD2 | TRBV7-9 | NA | TGTGCCAGCAGCTTAGTTTCTAGCGGGAGTTACGAGCAGTACTTC | CASSLVSSGSYEQYF
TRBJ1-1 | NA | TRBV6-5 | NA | TGTGCCAGCAGTAACACCCTCACGAACACTGAAGCTTTCTTT | CASSNTLTNTEAFF
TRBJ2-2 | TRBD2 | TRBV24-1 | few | TGTGCCACCAGTGATTTACCACTAGCGGGAGAGGTCACCGGGGAGCTGTTTTTT | CATSDLPLAGEVTGELFF
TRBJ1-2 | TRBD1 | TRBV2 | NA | TGTGCCAGCATCGGGACAGTCGGTGCCTATGGCTACACCTTC | CASIGTVGAYGYTF
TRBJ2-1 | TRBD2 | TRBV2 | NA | TGTGCCAGCAGTTACACTAGCGGGAGAAGGTTCTTC | CASSYTSGRRFF
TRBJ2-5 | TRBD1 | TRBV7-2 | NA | TGTGCCAGCAGCACATACAGGGGGCGCACAGAGACCCAGTACTTC | CASSTYRGRTETQYF
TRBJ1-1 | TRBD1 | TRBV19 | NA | TGTGCCAGTAGTATGCCGGGACAGGGACGGTTGGACACTGAAGCTTTCTTT | CASSMPGQGRLDTEAFF
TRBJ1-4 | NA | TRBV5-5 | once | TGTGCCAGCAGCTTGGCCGAGCCTTCCCGGGAAAAACTGTTTTTT | CASSLAEPSREKLFF
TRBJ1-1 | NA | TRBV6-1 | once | TGTGCCAGCAGTGAGATTGGAGGTCCCCGGAACACTGAAGCTTTCTTT | CASSEIGGPRNTEAFF
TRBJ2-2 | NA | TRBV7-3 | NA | TGTGCCAGCAGCTCGCAGGGGACCGGGGAGCTGTTTTTT | CASSSQGTGELFF
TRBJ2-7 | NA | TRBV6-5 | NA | TGTGCCAGCAGCCTCCTTGCGGATAGCTCCTACGAGCAGTACTTC | CASSLLADSSYEQYF
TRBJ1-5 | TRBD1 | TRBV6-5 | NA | TGTGCCAGCAGTTACGGACAGGGGGCCGGTCAGCCCCAGCATTTT | CASSYGQGAGQPQHF
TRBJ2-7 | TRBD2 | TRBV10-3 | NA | TGTGCCATCAGTGTAAGAGCGGGAGGTTCCTACGAGCAGTACTTC | CAISVRAGGSYEQYF
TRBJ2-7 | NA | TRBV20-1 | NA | TGCAGTGCTAGTAGATTCACAGGGAGATATCCATCCGAGCAGTACTTC | CSASRFTGRYPSEQYF